This is a list of T cell receptor beta chains from one sample in a study of blood T cell repertoires in COVID-19. Sequencing used immunoSEQ multiplex PCR; TCRdb keeps in-frame clones, though not all of them. The sample records about 340,000 clones, around nine tenths being singletons. The sequencing input was peripheral blood. The source is a woman between 70 and 85 years old with COVID-19, enrolled during active disease. Both conserved end residues are part of each CDR3. The order of the fields is clone size, J gene, V gene, CDR3 protein. Rows give clone size only sometimes, using once, few, many, or a class for an expanded clone.

abundance: -
j_gene: TRBJ2-7
v_gene: TRBV5-6
CDR3aa: CASSLISGGLRDEQYF

abundance: -
j_gene: TRBJ1-1
v_gene: TRBV27
CDR3aa: CASSLRTGLTEAFF

abundance: once
j_gene: TRBJ1-5
v_gene: TRBV2
CDR3aa: CAGGTGSHQPQHF

abundance: -
j_gene: TRBJ1-2
v_gene: TRBV28
CDR3aa: CASSPRTGSDYGYTF

abundance: -
j_gene: TRBJ2-2
v_gene: TRBV21-1
CDR3aa: CATSSRQGICKRELFF

abundance: -
j_gene: TRBJ1-1
v_gene: TRBV11-2
CDR3aa: CASSPGGSTEAFF

abundance: once
j_gene: TRBJ2-1
v_gene: TRBV4-3
CDR3aa: CASSQGRGGRNEQFF

abundance: -
j_gene: TRBJ2-7
v_gene: TRBV21-1
CDR3aa: CASSKEEGEEDEQYF

abundance: -
j_gene: TRBJ1-1
v_gene: TRBV6-5
CDR3aa: CASTPGGRSEAFF

abundance: -
j_gene: TRBJ1-4
v_gene: TRBV11-2
CDR3aa: CASSFSGTSNEKLFF

abundance: -
j_gene: TRBJ1-6
v_gene: TRBV2
CDR3aa: CASTLQGVGNSPLHF

abundance: -
j_gene: TRBJ1-2
v_gene: TRBV7-9
CDR3aa: CASSLNGQGNYGYTF

abundance: -
j_gene: TRBJ1-1
v_gene: TRBV7-9
CDR3aa: CASSLGGSTEAFF

abundance: -
j_gene: TRBJ1-2
v_gene: TRBV23-1
CDR3aa: CAIPRGNYGYTF

abundance: -
j_gene: TRBJ2-2
v_gene: TRBV19
CDR3aa: CASSIAPRNTGELFF

abundance: -
j_gene: TRBJ1-1
v_gene: TRBV5-4
CDR3aa: CASSLAGGGTEAFF

abundance: -
j_gene: TRBJ1-1
v_gene: TRBV19
CDR3aa: CASSIGAVEAFF

abundance: -
j_gene: TRBJ2-2
v_gene: TRBV3-1/TRBV3-2
CDR3aa: CASSQKAGTGTGELFF

abundance: -
j_gene: TRBJ1-2
v_gene: TRBV5-1
CDR3aa: CASSLSITGAGYGYTF

abundance: -
j_gene: TRBJ1-5
v_gene: TRBV5-1
CDR3aa: CASSLGTGVDSNQPQHF

abundance: -
j_gene: TRBJ1-3
v_gene: TRBV21-1
CDR3aa: CASSKEGGVYGNTIYF

abundance: -
j_gene: TRBJ1-1
v_gene: TRBV11-2
CDR3aa: CASSLDSEGHKNTEAFF

abundance: once
j_gene: TRBJ2-2
v_gene: TRBV21-1
CDR3aa: CASSKVSTNTGELFF

abundance: few
j_gene: TRBJ1-3
v_gene: TRBV18
CDR3aa: CASSGQIDSSGNTIYF

abundance: -
j_gene: TRBJ2-5
v_gene: TRBV7-8
CDR3aa: CASSPPGLAGGQETQYF

abundance: -
j_gene: TRBJ1-1
v_gene: TRBV5-1
CDR3aa: CASSLPTGGDGNTEAFF

abundance: -
j_gene: TRBJ1-5
v_gene: TRBV28
CDR3aa: CASSLSRGHQPQHF

abundance: -
j_gene: TRBJ1-5
v_gene: TRBV7-2
CDR3aa: CASSLGDSYNQPQHF

abundance: -
j_gene: TRBJ1-4
v_gene: TRBV6-6
CDR3aa: CASSRNRPGQGGEKLFF

abundance: -
j_gene: TRBJ1-1
v_gene: TRBV5-6
CDR3aa: CASSLAEARSEAFF

abundance: -
j_gene: TRBJ2-7
v_gene: TRBV4-2
CDR3aa: CASSQDLGRPNLHYEQYF

abundance: -
j_gene: TRBJ1-5
v_gene: TRBV30
CDR3aa: CALGRGSNQPQHF

abundance: -
j_gene: TRBJ2-3
v_gene: TRBV10-2
CDR3aa: CASSVAGVVDTQYF

abundance: -
j_gene: TRBJ2-3
v_gene: TRBV11-2
CDR3aa: CASSLKLTGGRTDTQYF

abundance: -
j_gene: TRBJ1-6
v_gene: TRBV7-2
CDR3aa: CASSFYRRLYESPLHF

abundance: few
j_gene: TRBJ1-5
v_gene: TRBV5-8
CDR3aa: CASSLTGYSNQPQHF

abundance: -
j_gene: TRBJ1-6
v_gene: TRBV19
CDR3aa: CASSLRDRGSPLHF

abundance: -
j_gene: TRBJ2-4
v_gene: TRBV13
CDR3aa: CASSAQGALTKNIQYF

abundance: -
j_gene: TRBJ2-5
v_gene: TRBV9
CDR3aa: CASSSRTGSETQYF

abundance: -
j_gene: TRBJ1-3
v_gene: TRBV9
CDR3aa: CASSVGQGGNTIYF

abundance: -
j_gene: TRBJ2-1
v_gene: TRBV6-5
CDR3aa: CATRGGRNEQFF

abundance: -
j_gene: TRBJ1-2
v_gene: TRBV7-8
CDR3aa: CASSLGGTGVYGYTF

abundance: -
j_gene: TRBJ2-2
v_gene: TRBV5-4
CDR3aa: CASSLGGLAGGGELFF

abundance: -
j_gene: TRBJ2-3
v_gene: TRBV18
CDR3aa: CASSPGLQQADTQYF

abundance: once
j_gene: TRBJ1-5
v_gene: TRBV2
CDR3aa: CASQAAKNQPQHF

abundance: -
j_gene: TRBJ1-3
v_gene: TRBV29-1
CDR3aa: CSGQGGNTIYF

abundance: -
j_gene: TRBJ2-2
v_gene: TRBV5-6
CDR3aa: CASFRKSTGELFF

abundance: -
j_gene: TRBJ2-1
v_gene: TRBV24-1
CDR3aa: CATSDTGTGGNEQFF

abundance: -
j_gene: TRBJ2-5
v_gene: TRBV2
CDR3aa: CASTPQGQKETQYF

abundance: -
j_gene: TRBJ1-6
v_gene: TRBV30
CDR3aa: CAWDRGRVGNSPLHF

abundance: -
j_gene: TRBJ1-2
v_gene: TRBV6-5
CDR3aa: CASRGDGYTF

abundance: -
j_gene: TRBJ2-1
v_gene: TRBV18
CDR3aa: CASSPGLYNEQFF

abundance: -
j_gene: TRBJ1-1
v_gene: TRBV19
CDR3aa: CASSIRGGGTEAFF

abundance: -
j_gene: TRBJ1-2
v_gene: TRBV15
CDR3aa: CATSYQRVAEYW

abundance: -
j_gene: TRBJ2-7
v_gene: TRBV6-2/TRBV6-3
CDR3aa: CASSLAGYEQYF

abundance: -
j_gene: TRBJ2-7
v_gene: TRBV19
CDR3aa: CASSIQPGENYEQYF

abundance: -
j_gene: TRBJ2-5
v_gene: TRBV9
CDR3aa: CASSVGVGGETQYF

abundance: -
j_gene: TRBJ2-5
v_gene: TRBV25-1
CDR3aa: CASSGVAETQYF